This T cell receptor (beta chain) was identified during a study of cytomegalovirus exposure and HLA in healthy donors. On the study more broadly: The roughly 130 validation repertoires used the same platform as the roughly 700 first-cohort repertoires (as reported by a later analysis). Study-level results: Testing in vitro showed a few CMV-associated chains specific for CMV antigens.

The CDR3 loop spans 16 amino acids. V was clipped by 4 bases and J by 3 bases, with 19 bases between them. CDR1 and CDR2 (germline): MDHEN, SYDVKM. TCRdb keeps only in-frame clones here, not all; method: immunoSEQ multiplex PCR. The repertoire has 150,000 to 200,000 clones, about 85% of them found once; the top ten carry about 16%. Notes on this clone: The antigen is undetermined.

This receptor was identified in a man aged 18 to 30 in good health and CMV-seropositive. Material for sequencing was PBMCs. The chain has TRBV28 and TRBJ2-7; a weak D match, TRBD1 (6 bases). The CDR3 DNA is TGTGCCAGCAGTTCTCGACAGGTTGGAGCCCTCTACGAGCAGTACTTC. It is translated as CASSSRQVGALYEQYF. The full variable domain, in which reference TRBV28 and TRBJ2-7 provide the parts outside the CDR3, is DVKVTQSSRYLVKRTGEKVFLECVQDMDHENMFWYRQDPGLGLRLIYFSYDVKMKEKGDIPEGYSVSREKKERFSLILESASTNQTSMYLCASSSRQVGALYEQYFGPGTRLTVT.